The 31 T cell receptor beta chains below were found in one sample sequenced in a study of blood T cell repertoires in COVID-19. Assay used: immunoSEQ multiplex PCR; TCRdb lists only in-frame clones, some missing. The data hold hundreds of thousands of clones, with 84% observed a single time. Sequencing used PBMCs or T cells enriched from blood (not recorded which). These receptors came from a woman aged 40 to 50 who had recovered from COVID-19.

This chain uses TRBV11-3 with TRBJ2-2; TRBD2 matches at 10 bases. Germline values: CDR1 SGHNT, CDR2 YENEEA. CDR3 size: 16 residues. The J segment lost 8 bases and the V segment lost 1 base, leaving 7 bases of the junction unmatched. The CDR3 DNA follows: TGTGCCAGCAGCTTAGTAACTAGCGGGATTGCGGGGGAGCTGTTTTTT. This codes for CASSLVTSGIAGELFF.

The chain couples TRBV12-3 or TRBV12-4 to TRBJ2-7; D may be TRBD2 (5 bases). The CDR3 runs to 13 residues. The V end was cut by 2 bases, the J end by 3 bases, with 8 bases between. The CDR3 DNA reads as TGTGCCAGCAGTTTACTTGAGGGCTACGAGCAGTACTTC. Translated, it gives CASSLLEGYEQYF.

The chain recombines TRBV27 with TRBJ1-6; the match to TRBD1 covers 7 bases. This CDR3 comprises 17 residues. V lost 6 bases, J lost 7 bases, and 15 bases stayed unmatched. CDR1 is MNHEY, CDR2 SMNVEV, per germline (reference sequence). In DNA form, the CDR3 reads TGTGCCAGCAGCCTAATCTACAGGGGCCCTGTGAATTCACCCCTCCACTTT. Residues: CASSLIYRGPVNSPLHF.

This sequence joins TRBV19 and TRBJ1-5; 7 bases align to TRBD1. The CDR3 extends over 16 amino acids. The germline V gene encodes CDR1 LNHDA and CDR2 SQIVND (reference sequence). The junction had 12 bases not matched to a gene; V was cut back by 5 bases and J by 5 bases. The CDR3 is CASSVQGMGRDQPQHF. The CDR3 bases are TGTGCCAGTAGTGTACAGGGGATGGGGCGGGATCAGCCCCAGCATTTT. The full variable domain, rest sourced from reference TRBV19 and TRBJ1-5, is DGGITQSPKYLFRKEGQNVTLSCEQNLNHDAMYWYRQDPGQGLRLIYYSQIVNDFQKGDIAEGYSVSREKKESFPLTVTSAQKNPTAFYLCASSVQGMGRDQPQHFGDGTRLSIL.

CDR3 nucleotides: TGCGCCAGCAGCCATCCCGGACAGGTAAATAATGGCTACACCTTC. This gives the protein CASSHPGQVNNGYTF. The chain carries TRBV4-1 and TRBJ1-2, with 7 bases matching TRBD1. Germline V gene sequence: CDR1 MGHRA, CDR2 YSYEKL. Trimming at V came to 3 bases and at J to 6 bases, leaving 10 bases not matched to a gene. The CDR3 sequence is 15 residues long.

This chain links TRBV4-1 with TRBJ2-7; TRBD2 matches 11 bases. The CDR3 has 15 residues. Germline V gene lookup returns CDR1 MGHRA and CDR2 YSYEKL. Trimming took 4 bases from V and 4 from J; bases not matched to a gene: 6. The CDR3 sequence is CASSPTSGTPYEQYF. In nucleotides, the CDR3 is TGCGCCAGCAGCCCGACTAGCGGGACACCTTACGAGCAGTACTTC.

The chain recombines TRBV7-9 with TRBJ1-2; TRBD1 matches at 8 bases. This CDR3 has 15 amino acids. CDR1 and CDR2 from the germline V gene are SEHNR and FQNEAQ (reference sequence). V lost 5 bases, J lost 5 bases, and 10 bases stayed unmatched. CDR3 sequence reads: CASSPGLTGEYGYTF. For the CDR3, the DNA is TGTGCCAGCAGCCCCGGCTTGACAGGGGAGTATGGCTACACCTTC.

This clone was detected only once. This chain connects TRBV19 to TRBJ1-2; unclear D gene. The V gene's germline CDR1 is LNHDA and CDR2 SQIVND (reference sequence). Trimming left V 6 bases short and J 5 bases short, with 4 bases between. This CDR3 is 10 amino acids long. This CDR3 is CASSHYGYTF. The CDR3 bases are TGTGCCAGTAGCCATTATGGCTACACCTTC.

This chain uses TRBV11-2 with TRBJ2-1, with TRBD1 matching 9 bases. The CDR3 runs to 17 residues. V lost 2 bases and J lost 7; bases outside the gene matches: 12. Per the germline V gene, CDR1 is SGHAT and CDR2 is FQNNGV. The CDR3 DNA sequence: TGTGCCAGCAGCTTAAGCCTTACAGGGGGCATGTCGAATGAGCAGTTCTTC. Amino acid sequence: CASSLSLTGGMSNEQFF. The whole variable domain, remainder taken from reference TRBV11-2 and TRBJ2-1, is EAGVAQSPRYKIIEKRQSVAFWCNPISGHATLYWYQQILGQGPKLLIQFQNNGVVDDSQLPKDRFSAERLKGVDSTLKIQPAKLEDSAVYLCASSLSLTGGMSNEQFFGPGTRLTVL.

As for this clone: Other nucleotide sequences in the sample specify the same CDR3. The V gene is TRBV18, the J gene TRBJ2-2; no clear D gene. The germline V and J ends were trimmed by 2 bases and 1 base, with 8 bases remaining between them. CDR3 length: 15 amino acids. Germline loops: CDR1 KGHSH, CDR2 LQKENI. The CDR3 is CASSPGQENTGELFF. The CDR3 DNA reads TGTGCCAGCTCACCAGGGCAGGAGAACACCGGGGAGCTGTTTTTT.

This clone was seen only once. This chain joins TRBV12-3 or TRBV12-4 and TRBJ2-7; a weak D match, TRBD1 (6 bases). This CDR3 contains 13 residues. The V end lost 6 bases, the J end lost 6 bases, and 15 bases lay between the germline ends. The CDR3 DNA sequence: TGTGCCAGCAGCCCTGACAGGCGGAGCGAGCAGTACTTC. It codes for CASSPDRRSEQYF.

This clone occurred once. The chain carries TRBV25-1 and TRBJ2-5; weak D call: TRBD2 (5 bases). The CDR3 runs 12 residues. CDR1 is MGHDK and CDR2 is SYGVNS in the germline V gene. The germline V and J ends were trimmed by 7 bases and 4 bases, with 10 bases remaining between them. The DNA of the CDR3 is TGTGCCAGCACCGGAACTAGAGAGACCCAGTACTTC. Translated, it gives CASTGTRETQYF.

This chain joins TRBV4-2 and TRBJ1-6, with 9 bases fitting TRBD1. CDR1 and CDR2 from the germline V gene are LGHNA and YNFKEQ. With 2 bases clipped from V and 9 bases from J, the junction kept 5 bases outside the gene matches. The CDR3 spans 15 residues. The CDR3 loop is CASSQPGTGTSPLHF. In nucleotides, the CDR3 is TGTGCCAGCAGCCAACCCGGGACAGGGACTTCACCCCTCCACTTT.

This clone has just one count. The rearrangement joins TRBV13 to TRBJ2-7; the D gene is possibly TRBD2 (6 bases). V lost 5 bases to trimming and J lost 4 bases, with 18 bases between them. This CDR3 has 15 residues. Germline values: CDR1 PRHDT, CDR2 FYEKMQ (reference sequence). The CDR3 loop reads CASSTGGAGSYEQYF. The CDR3 coding sequence is TGTGCCAGCAGCACCGGAGGGGCGGGTTCTTACGAGCAGTACTTC.

V usage is TRBV20-1 and J usage is TRBJ2-4; maybe TRBD2 (5 bases). Germline values: CDR1 DFQATT, CDR2 SNEGSKA (reference sequence). CDR3 length equals 13 residues. V was trimmed by 3 bases and J by 8 bases, leaving 14 bases between them. This CDR3 reads CSASSGGEYIQYF. In DNA form, the CDR3 reads TGCAGTGCTAGTAGTGGTGGGGAGTACATTCAGTACTTC.

This clone occurred once. J is TRBJ2-5 and V is TRBV2; 10 bases are shared with TRBD1. V trimming: 6 bases; J trimming: 5 bases; junction bases outside the gene matches: 3. The CDR3 has 13 residues. Germline CDR1 and CDR2: SNHLY and FYNNEI. In DNA form, the CDR3 reads TGTGCCAGCAGGACAGGGGGCCTGGAGACCCAGTACTTC. Protein sequence: CASRTGGLETQYF. The full variable domain, with the rest looked up from reference TRBV2 and TRBJ2-5, is EPEVTQTPSHQVTQMGQEVILRCVPISNHLYFYWYRQILGQKVEFLVSFYNNEISEKSEIFDDQFSVERPDGSNFTLKIRSTKLEDSAMYFCASRTGGLETQYFGPGTRLLVL.

This clone showed up just once. The chain is built from TRBV4-1 and TRBJ1-5; 9 bases match TRBD1. The CDR3 totals 16 residues. V gave up 3 bases and J gave up 4 bases; unmatched junction bases: 7. Germline V gives CDR1 MGHRA, CDR2 YSYEKL. The CDR3 spells CASSQPTGGQNQPQHF. The CDR3 DNA reads as TGCGCCAGCAGCCAGCCGACAGGGGGGCAGAATCAGCCCCAGCATTTT.

V is TRBV7-9 and J is TRBJ1-3, with D possibly matching TRBD1 (5 bases). Trimming took 5 bases from V and 2 from J, leaving 13 bases between them. There are 15 residues in the CDR3. The germline V gene has CDR1 SEHNR and CDR2 FQNEAQ (reference sequence). CDR3 sequence reads: CASSTEVTAGNTIYF. CDR3 nucleotides: TGTGCCAGCAGCACAGAAGTGACAGCTGGAAACACCATATATTTT.

V is TRBV7-8 and J is TRBJ2-5; TRBD1 matches 7 bases. J was trimmed by 1 base and V by 6 bases; bases with no gene match: 11. Per germline, CDR1 SGHVS and CDR2 FQNEAQ. The CDR3 loop spans 16 amino acids. The CDR3 region is CASRDDRDASQETQYF. For the CDR3, the DNA is TGTGCCAGCAGAGATGACAGGGACGCTAGCCAAGAGACCCAGTACTTC.

The rearrangement uses TRBV19 and TRBJ1-5; possible D gene TRBD1, 6 bases. Trimming took off 7 bases at V and 5 bases at J, with 15 bases between the two ends. The germline CDR1 and CDR2 sequences are LNHDA and SQIVND (reference sequence). The CDR3 loop spans 14 amino acids. The CDR3 DNA reads TGTGCCAGTAACACAGGGAAAAAGTATCAGCCCCAGCATTTT. This encodes CASNTGKKYQPQHF.

V and J are TRBV2 and TRBJ2-7; TRBD2 matches at 8 bases. V lost 6 bases to trimming and J lost 2 bases; unmatched junction nucleotides: 6. The germline V gene has CDR1 SNHLY and CDR2 FYNNEI. The CDR3 extends over 14 amino acids. The CDR3 DNA sequence: TGTGCCAGCAGCCTGCAGCGGGGGACCTACGAGCAGTACTTC. Its protein product is CASSLQRGTYEQYF.

This clone occurred a few times. The gene calls are TRBV5-1 and TRBJ2-5; possible D gene TRBD2, 5 bases. The CDR3 contains 14 residues. Germline CDR1 and CDR2: SGHRS and YFSETQ. V was trimmed by 1 base and J by 4 bases, leaving 11 bases between them. The CDR3 reads CASSLQEARETQYF. In DNA form, the CDR3 reads TGCGCCAGCAGCTTGCAGGAGGCTCGAGAGACCCAGTACTTC.

The gene calls are TRBV2 and TRBJ2-1; possibly TRBD1 for D (6 bases). The CDR3 runs to 15 residues. CDR1 SNHLY and CDR2 FYNNEI come from the germline V gene. The V and J ends lost 3 bases and 5 bases respectively, with 14 bases between them. The CDR3 nucleotides are TGTGCCAGCAGTGATGGGCAGGGGCGGGACAATGAGCAGTTCTTC. Translated, it gives CASSDGQGRDNEQFF.

The chain is built from TRBV13 and TRBJ2-3; a possible D gene is TRBD2 (5 bases). Germline values: CDR1 PRHDT, CDR2 FYEKMQ (reference sequence). V gave up 2 bases and J gave up 3 bases, with 18 bases separating them. The CDR3 loop spans 17 amino acids. CDR3 protein: CASSLILKFAGTDTQYF. CDR3 DNA sequence: TGTGCCAGCAGCTTAATTCTAAAATTTGCGGGTACAGATACGCAGTATTTT.

CDR3 DNA: TGTGCCAGCAGAACAGGGCGTGATGAGCAGTTCTTC. Protein product: CASRTGRDEQFF. The chain couples TRBV28 to TRBJ2-1, with D possibly being TRBD1 (6 bases). The CDR3 runs to 12 residues. V dropped 6 bases and J dropped 8 bases, with 11 bases sitting between them. Per germline, CDR1 MDHEN and CDR2 SYDVKM.

V gene TRBV5-4 combines with J gene TRBJ2-2; the match to TRBD2 covers 13 bases. Germline CDR1 reads SGHNT; CDR2 reads YYREEE (reference sequence). The CDR3 has 17 amino acids. Germline trimming cut 5 bases from V and 0 bases from J; bases unmatched to any gene: 4. The DNA of the CDR3 is TGTGCCAGCAGGCCCGGGACTAGCGGGACGAACACCGGGGAGCTGTTTTTT. Its protein is CASRPGTSGTNTGELFF.

The gene calls are TRBV7-9 and TRBJ1-6, with 8 nucleotides matching TRBD1. Germline loops: CDR1 SEHNR, CDR2 FQNEAQ (reference sequence). The CDR3 consists of 14 residues. V gave up 4 bases and J gave up 10 bases; unmatched junction bases: 6. The CDR3 sequence is CASSSGTGWSPLHF. For the CDR3, the DNA is TGTGCCAGCAGCTCAGGGACAGGCTGGTCACCCCTCCACTTT.

The chain has TRBV18 and TRBJ2-2; TRBD2 might be the D (6 bases). Germline V gene lookup returns CDR1 KGHSH and CDR2 LQKENI. The CDR3 has 16 residues. V was trimmed by 4 bases and J by 1 base, leaving 13 bases between them. The CDR3 DNA reads as TGTGCCAGCTCACGGGGGATAGCGGTGAACACCGGGGAGCTGTTTTTT. This translates into CASSRGIAVNTGELFF.

This chain connects TRBV2 to TRBJ1-3, with 7 bases matching TRBD1. CDR1 SNHLY and CDR2 FYNNEI come from the germline V gene. After removal of 6 bases from V and 0 bases from J, the junction contained 11 bases not matched to a gene. This CDR3 contains 17 residues. The CDR3 reads CASRVVPGGSSGNTIYF. The CDR3 coding sequence is TGTGCCAGCAGAGTTGTTCCAGGGGGGTCCTCTGGAAACACCATATATTTT. Full variable domain (rest looked up from reference TRBV2 and TRBJ1-3): EPEVTQTPSHQVTQMGQEVILRCVPISNHLYFYWYRQILGQKVEFLVSFYNNEISEKSEIFDDQFSVERPDGSNFTLKIRSTKLEDSAMYFCASRVVPGGSSGNTIYFGEGSWLTVV.

The chain carries TRBV24-1 and TRBJ2-3; 7 bases are a match to TRBD1. V lost 5 bases, J lost 3 bases, and 10 bases stayed unmatched. CDR1 and CDR2 from the germline V gene are KGHDR and SFDVKD. The CDR3 is 16 amino acids. CDR3 bases: TGTGCCACCAGTGGTGGGAACAGGGGACCGACAGATACGCAGTATTTT. It is translated as CATSGGNRGPTDTQYF.

This clone was observed a handful of times. The V gene is TRBV11-3, the J gene TRBJ2-1, with TRBD1 matching over 9 bases. Unmatched junction bases numbered 7, after V lost 4 bases and J lost 9 bases. From germline, CDR1 is SGHNT and CDR2 YENEEA. This CDR3 comprises 14 residues. For the CDR3, the DNA is TGTGCCAGCAGCTCTAACAGGGGGCCGGGTGAGCAGTTCTTC. Protein: CASSSNRGPGEQFF.